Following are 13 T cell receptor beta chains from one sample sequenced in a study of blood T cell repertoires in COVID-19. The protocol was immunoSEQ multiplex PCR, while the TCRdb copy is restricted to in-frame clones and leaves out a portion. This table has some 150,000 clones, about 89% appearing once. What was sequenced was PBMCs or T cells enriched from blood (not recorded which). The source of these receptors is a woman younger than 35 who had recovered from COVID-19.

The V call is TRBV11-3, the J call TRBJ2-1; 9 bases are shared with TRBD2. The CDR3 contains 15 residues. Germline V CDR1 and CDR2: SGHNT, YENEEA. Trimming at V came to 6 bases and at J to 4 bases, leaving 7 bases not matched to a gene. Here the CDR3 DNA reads TGTGCCAGCAGTCCGAGACTAGCGGTATACAATGAGCAGTTCTTC. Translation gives CASSPRLAVYNEQFF.

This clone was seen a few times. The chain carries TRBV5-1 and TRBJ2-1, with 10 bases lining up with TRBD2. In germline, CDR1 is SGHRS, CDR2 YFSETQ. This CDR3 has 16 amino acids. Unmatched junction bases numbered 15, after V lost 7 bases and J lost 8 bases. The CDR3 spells CASAIGGTSGNDEQFF. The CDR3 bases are TGCGCCAGCGCCATTGGGGGTACTAGCGGGAACGATGAGCAGTTCTTC. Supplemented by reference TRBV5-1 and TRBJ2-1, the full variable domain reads KAGVTQTPRYLIKTRGQQVTLSCSPISGHRSVSWYQQTPGQGLQFLFEYFSETQRNKGNFPGRFSGRQFSNSRSEMNVSTLELGDSALYLCASAIGGTSGNDEQFFGPGTRLTVL.

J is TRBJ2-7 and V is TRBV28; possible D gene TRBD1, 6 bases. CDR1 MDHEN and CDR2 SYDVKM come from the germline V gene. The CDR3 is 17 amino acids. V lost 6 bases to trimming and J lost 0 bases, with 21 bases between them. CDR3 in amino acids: CASSPSAGAPSSYEQYF. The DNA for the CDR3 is TGTGCCAGCAGCCCCTCAGCAGGGGCCCCTTCCTCCTACGAGCAGTACTTC.

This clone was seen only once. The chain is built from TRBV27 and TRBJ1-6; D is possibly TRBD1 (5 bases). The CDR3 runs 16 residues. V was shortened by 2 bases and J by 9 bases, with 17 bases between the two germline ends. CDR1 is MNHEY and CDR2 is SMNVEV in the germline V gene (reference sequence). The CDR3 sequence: CASSLRRAGKGSPLHF. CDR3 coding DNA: TGTGCCAGCAGTTTACGTCGGGCAGGGAAAGGTTCACCCCTCCACTTT.

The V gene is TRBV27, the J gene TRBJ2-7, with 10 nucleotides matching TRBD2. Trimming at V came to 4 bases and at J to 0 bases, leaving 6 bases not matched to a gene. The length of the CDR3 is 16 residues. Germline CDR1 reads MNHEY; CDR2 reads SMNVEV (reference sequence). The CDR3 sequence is CASSSRTSGSSYEQYF. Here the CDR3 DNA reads TGTGCCAGCAGTTCCAGGACTAGCGGTTCCTCCTACGAGCAGTACTTC.

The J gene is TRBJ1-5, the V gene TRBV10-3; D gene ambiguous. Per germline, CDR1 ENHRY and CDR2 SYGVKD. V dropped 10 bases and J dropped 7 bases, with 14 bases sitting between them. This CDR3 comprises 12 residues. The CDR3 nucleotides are TGTGCCACGGTGGGCGTACAGCAGCCCCAGCATTTT. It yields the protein CATVGVQQPQHF.

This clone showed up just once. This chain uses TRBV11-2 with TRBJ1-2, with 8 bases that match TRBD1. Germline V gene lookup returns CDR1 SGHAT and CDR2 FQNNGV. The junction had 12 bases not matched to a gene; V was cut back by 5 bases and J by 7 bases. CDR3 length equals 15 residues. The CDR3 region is CASSHPGPRGRGYTF. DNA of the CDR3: TGTGCCAGCAGCCACCCGGGTCCCAGGGGGCGTGGCTACACCTTC.

The CDR3 nucleotides read TGTGCCAGCAGTTCCCACGGGACAGGTGGACTAGCGGGAGTTGAGCAGTACTTC. Amino acids: CASSSHGTGGLAGVEQYF. The gene calls are TRBV6-2 or TRBV6-3 and TRBJ2-7; 13 bases match TRBD2. This CDR3 has 18 amino acids. The V and J ends lost 4 bases and 7 bases, in that order; junction bases with no gene match: 16. The germline gives CDR1 MNHEY, CDR2 SVGEGT.

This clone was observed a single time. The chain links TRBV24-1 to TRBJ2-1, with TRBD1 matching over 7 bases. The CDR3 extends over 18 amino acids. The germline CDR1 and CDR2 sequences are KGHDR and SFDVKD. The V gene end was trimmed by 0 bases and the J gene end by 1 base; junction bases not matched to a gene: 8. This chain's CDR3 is CATSDLPRGTESYNEQFF. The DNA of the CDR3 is TGTGCCACCAGTGATTTGCCGAGAGGGACAGAATCCTACAATGAGCAGTTCTTC.

The CDR3 nucleotides are TGTGCCAGCAGCCCAGACTCGGGAGCTACCAATCAGCCCCAGCATTTT. Translating gives CASSPDSGATNQPQHF. The J gene is TRBJ1-5, the V gene TRBV4-2; D ambiguous. This CDR3 comprises 16 residues. The V gene's germline CDR1 is LGHNA and CDR2 YNFKEQ. The V and J ends lost 4 bases and 3 bases respectively, with 16 bases between them.

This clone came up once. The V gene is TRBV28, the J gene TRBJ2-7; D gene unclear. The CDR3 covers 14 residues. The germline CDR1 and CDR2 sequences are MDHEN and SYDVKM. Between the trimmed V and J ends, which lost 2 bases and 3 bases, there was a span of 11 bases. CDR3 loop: CASSLPRQSYEQYF. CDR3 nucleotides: TGTGCCAGCAGTTTACCGCGACAAAGCTACGAGCAGTACTTC.

The CDR3 DNA reads TGTGCCAGCAGAGCTATAGCGGGACTAAACACCGGGGAGCTGTTTTTT. Protein: CASRAIAGLNTGELFF. The chain recombines TRBV7-9 with TRBJ2-2, with 8 bases aligning to TRBD2. CDR1 and CDR2 from the germline V gene are SEHNR and FQNEAQ (reference sequence). V shed 6 bases and J 2 bases; nucleotides not matched to a gene: 8. This CDR3 contains 16 residues.

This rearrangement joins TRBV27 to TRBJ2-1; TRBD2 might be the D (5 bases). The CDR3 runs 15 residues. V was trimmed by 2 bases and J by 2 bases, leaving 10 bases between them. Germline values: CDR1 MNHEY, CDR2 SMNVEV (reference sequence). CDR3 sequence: CASSLGLAPYNEQFF. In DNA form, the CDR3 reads TGTGCCAGCAGTTTAGGGCTAGCCCCCTACAATGAGCAGTTCTTC.